The next 28 T cell receptor beta chains were all read from a single sample in a study of blood T cell repertoires in COVID-19. The assay was immunoSEQ multiplex PCR, and TCRdb's table has in-frame clones only and misses some. The sample lists just over 60,000 clones, around 80% occurring once. The specimen was peripheral blood. Receptor source: a man in his 60s with acute or convalescent COVID-19.

This clone was seen just once. This chain joins TRBV21-1 and TRBJ2-2; TRBD2 reflects the table's D call only, with no check against the DNA. TRBV21-1 is listed as a pseudogene. CDR3 size: 21 residues. Here the CDR3 DNA reads TGTGCCAGCAGCAAAGAAGGCCGGGGGACTAGCGGGAGTTCGGGCACCGGGGAGCTGTTTTTT. Translated: CASSKEGRGTSGSSGTGELFF.

This clone appeared a few times. V and J are TRBV9 and TRBJ2-7; 7 nucleotides agree with TRBD1. The V gene's germline CDR1 is SGDLS and CDR2 YYNGEE. This CDR3 comprises 14 residues. V dropped 0 bases and J dropped 1; count of bases not matched to a gene: 1. CDR3 sequence reads: CASSVGGQSYEQYF. Here the CDR3 DNA reads TGTGCCAGCAGCGTAGGGGGACAGTCCTACGAGCAGTACTTC.

The J gene is TRBJ1-4, the V gene TRBV2, with D unresolved. Germline-derived CDR1 and CDR2 are SNHLY and FYNNEI. This CDR3 region has 15 residues. V was shortened by 4 bases and J by 2 bases, with 11 bases between the two germline ends. The CDR3 DNA reads TGTGCCAGCAGTGCTAGCGGGAGCACTAATGAAAAACTGTTTTTT. It yields the protein CASSASGSTNEKLFF.

The chain couples TRBV20-1 to TRBJ2-5; 10 bases align to TRBD1. Germline V CDR1 and CDR2: DFQATT, SNEGSKA (reference sequence). J lost 5 bases, V lost 3 bases, and 6 bases had no gene match. This CDR3 has 14 amino acids. The chain's CDR3 is CSASPGQGRETQYF. The CDR3 DNA reads TGCAGTGCTAGTCCGGGACAGGGGCGGGAGACCCAGTACTTC.

The chain joins TRBV7-6 to TRBJ2-1; 9 bases are shared with TRBD2. J was trimmed by 4 bases and V by 2 bases; bases with no gene match: 6. This CDR3 comprises 16 residues. Germline V lookup: CDR1 SGHVS, CDR2 FNYEAQ. CDR3 nucleotide sequence: TGTGCCAGCAGCTTAACTGCTAGCGGGATTTACAATGAGCAGTTCTTC. It specifies CASSLTASGIYNEQFF.

The rearrangement uses TRBV19 and TRBJ1-5; perhaps TRBD1 as D (6 bases). This CDR3 spans 15 amino acids. The V end was cut by 4 bases, the J end by 4 bases, with 14 bases between. Germline V CDR1 and CDR2: LNHDA, SQIVND (reference sequence). This CDR3 reads CASSRADRTNQPQHF. The CDR3 DNA sequence: TGTGCCAGTAGTAGAGCTGACAGGACGAATCAGCCCCAGCATTTT. Full variable domain (outside the CDR3, taken from reference TRBV19 and TRBJ1-5): DGGITQSPKYLFRKEGQNVTLSCEQNLNHDAMYWYRQDPGQGLRLIYYSQIVNDFQKGDIAEGYSVSREKKESFPLTVTSAQKNPTAFYLCASSRADRTNQPQHFGDGTRLSIL.

The V call is TRBV7-2, the J call TRBJ2-7, with 8 bases aligning to TRBD1. The CDR3 is made up of 15 amino acids. Germline values: CDR1 SGHTA, CDR2 FQGNSA. V was clipped by 5 bases and J by 3 bases; unmatched bases: 9. The CDR3 DNA reads TGTGCCAGCAGCCCCTGGACAGGGCTAAACTACGAGCAGTACTTC. Amino acids: CASSPWTGLNYEQYF.

The chain carries TRBV30 and TRBJ1-4; D possibly corresponds to TRBD1 (5 bases). Per germline, CDR1 GTSNPN and CDR2 SVGIG (reference sequence). V was pared by 7 bases and J by 4 bases, with 13 bases between. The CDR3 is made up of 13 amino acids. The CDR3 reads CAYAWGGNEKLFF. CDR3 sequence (DNA): TGTGCCTACGCCTGGGGGGGTAATGAAAAACTGTTTTTT.

The CDR3 DNA reads as TGTGCCAGCAGCCCCGGTACCTACGAGCAGTACTTC. This encodes CASSPGTYEQYF. This sequence joins TRBV9 and TRBJ2-7; D is unclear. CDR3 length equals 12 residues. Germline V gene data show CDR1 as SGDLS and CDR2 as YYNGEE. The germline V and J ends were trimmed by 4 bases and 2 bases, with 7 bases remaining between them.

The chain employs TRBV24-1 and TRBJ2-5, with 7 bases aligning to TRBD2. The CDR3 covers 17 residues. After removal of 5 bases from V and 4 bases from J, the junction contained 15 bases not matched to a gene. The germline gives CDR1 KGHDR, CDR2 SFDVKD. The CDR3 DNA sequence: TGTGCCACCAGTGCCTCCCCTTCATCGGGGGAGGGAGAGACCCAGTACTTC. Amino acid sequence: CATSASPSSGEGETQYF.

The rearrangement links TRBV10-3 to TRBJ2-1, with TRBD1 identical over 9 bases. The germline V gene has CDR1 ENHRY and CDR2 SYGVKD. The V segment lost 7 bases and the J segment 9 bases; nucleotides outside the gene matches: 10. The CDR3 loop spans 14 amino acids. In DNA form, the CDR3 reads TGTGCCATCATGGAGGGACAGGGAGGTGGTGAGCAGTTCTTC. Translation: CAIMEGQGGGEQFF.

The chain uses TRBV19 and TRBJ1-1, with D perhaps TRBD1 (6 bases). CDR1 LNHDA and CDR2 SQIVND come from the germline V gene (reference sequence). CDR3 length: 13 amino acids. V lost 11 bases and J lost 0, with 13 bases in between. CDR3 loop: CASSQGLNTEAFF. DNA of the CDR3: TGTGCCTCCAGTCAGGGGTTGAACACTGAAGCTTTCTTT.

The chain links TRBV7-6 to TRBJ1-6, with D possibly matching TRBD1 (5 bases). V was shortened by 5 bases and J by 10 bases, with 21 bases between the two germline ends. This CDR3 has 16 residues. From germline, CDR1 is SGHVS and CDR2 FNYEAQ. In DNA, the CDR3 is TGTGCCAGCAGCCTCCAACCCGTTAGGGGTCAATCACCCCTCCACTTT. This sequence encodes CASSLQPVRGQSPLHF.

The CDR3 sequence: CASRVTRGENTEAFF. CDR3 coding DNA: TGTGCCAGCAGGGTAACCAGGGGGGAGAACACTGAAGCTTTCTTT. V is TRBV2 and J is TRBJ1-1; 7 bases are shared with TRBD1. CDR3 length equals 15 residues. With 6 bases clipped from V and 1 base from J, the junction kept 8 bases outside the gene matches. Germline V gene data show CDR1 as SNHLY and CDR2 as FYNNEI. The full variable domain, rest sourced from reference TRBV2 and TRBJ1-1, is EPEVTQTPSHQVTQMGQEVILRCVPISNHLYFYWYRQILGQKVEFLVSFYNNEISEKSEIFDDQFSVERPDGSNFTLKIRSTKLEDSAMYFCASRVTRGENTEAFFGQGTRLTVV.

This rearrangement joins TRBV2 to TRBJ2-3, with 12 bases that match TRBD1. The germline V gene has CDR1 SNHLY and CDR2 FYNNEI. This CDR3 spans 16 amino acids. The V segment lost 2 bases and the J segment 4 bases; nucleotides outside the gene matches: 4. The CDR3 is CASSELGQGAADTQYF. CDR3 nucleotides: TGTGCCAGCAGTGAATTGGGACAGGGGGCCGCAGATACGCAGTATTTT.

The genes are TRBV25-1 and TRBJ2-1, with TRBD1 matching over 7 bases. The CDR3 runs 16 residues. Germline lookup yields CDR1 MGHDK and CDR2 SYGVNS. The V and J ends lost 4 bases and 3 bases, in that order; junction bases with no gene match: 9. Here the CDR3 DNA reads TGTGCCAGCAGTGCCCAACAGGGGAGCCACTACAATGAGCAGTTCTTC. Protein: CASSAQQGSHYNEQFF. The full variable domain, rest sourced from reference TRBV25-1 and TRBJ2-1, is EADIYQTPRYLVIGTGKKITLECSQTMGHDKMYWYQQDPGMELHLIHYSYGVNSTEKGDLSSESTVSRIRTEHFPLTLESARPSHTSQYLCASSAQQGSHYNEQFFGPGTRLTVL.

This clone was counted once. V is TRBV6-1 and J is TRBJ1-4, with D perhaps matching TRBD1 (5 bases). This CDR3 is 14 amino acids long. V dropped 1 base and J dropped 7 bases, with 10 bases sitting between them. Germline V gene sequence: CDR1 MNHNS, CDR2 SASEGT. The CDR3 is CASSEGGVGEKLFF. In DNA form, the CDR3 reads TGTGCCAGCAGTGAAGGGGGGGTAGGTGAAAAACTGTTTTTT.

The V gene is TRBV6-5, the J gene TRBJ2-1; 9 nucleotides line up with TRBD1. The CDR3 length is 14 residues. Trimming at V came to 7 bases and at J to 2 bases, leaving 3 bases not matched to a gene. Germline CDR1 MNHEY, CDR2 SVGAGI. Written as DNA, the CDR3 is TGTGCCAGCACCCGGACAGGGGCCTACAATGAGCAGTTCTTC. This encodes CASTRTGAYNEQFF.

This chain connects TRBV24-1 to TRBJ1-1, with TRBD1 matching 7 bases. Germline CDR1 and CDR2: KGHDR and SFDVKD. This CDR3 is built from 14 residues. V trimming: 2 bases; J trimming: 6 bases; junction bases outside the gene matches: 5. The CDR3 DNA sequence: TGTGCCACCAGTGATTCCGACAGGGTGGCTGAAGCTTTCTTT. Translation gives CATSDSDRVAEAFF.

The chain uses TRBV10-3 and TRBJ2-7, with TRBD2 identical over 7 bases. CDR3 size: 13 residues. Germline CDR1 ENHRY, CDR2 SYGVKD. After removal of 1 base from V and 9 bases from J, the junction contained 6 bases not matched to a gene. The CDR3 loop reads CAISEWRERLQYF. CDR3 nucleotide sequence: TGTGCCATCAGTGAGTGGCGGGAGCGGCTGCAGTACTTC.

This clone was detected once. The V call is TRBV9, the J call TRBJ2-3; a weak D match, TRBD1 (6 bases). V was trimmed by 4 bases and J by 4 bases, leaving 10 bases between them. The germline V gene has CDR1 SGDLS and CDR2 YYNGEE. The CDR3 runs to 13 residues. The DNA for the CDR3 is TGTGCCAGCAGCATCCCAGGGGCAGATACGCAGTATTTT. Translating it yields CASSIPGADTQYF.

This clone was counted between two and nine times. The chain uses TRBV5-8 and TRBJ2-1, with 12 bases identical to TRBD1. V lost 2 bases to trimming and J lost 9 bases; unmatched junction nucleotides: 6. The CDR3 spans 15 residues. Germline V gene sequence: CDR1 SGHTS, CDR2 YDEGEE. The CDR3 nucleotides read TGTGCCAGCAGCTTCACCGGGACAGGGGGCAGTGAGCAGTTCTTC. Encoded protein: CASSFTGTGGSEQFF.

This chain joins TRBV9 and TRBJ2-7; possibly TRBD1 for D (5 bases). The germline gives CDR1 SGDLS, CDR2 YYNGEE. With 4 bases removed from V and 0 bases from J, the gap between germline ends came to 14 bases. This CDR3 has 15 residues. CDR3 protein: CASSPQGAFSYEQYF. The CDR3 nucleotides read TGTGCCAGCAGCCCCCAGGGCGCCTTCTCCTACGAGCAGTACTTC.

The rearrangement links TRBV4-2 to TRBJ1-2; D gene uncertain. V was clipped by 0 bases and J by 8 bases, with 10 bases between them. The germline CDR1 and CDR2 sequences are LGHNA and YNFKEQ. The CDR3 is 13 residues long. In DNA, the CDR3 is TGTGCCAGCAGCCAAGAGAGGGTGCGGGGCTACACCTTC. It codes for CASSQERVRGYTF.

The CDR3 loop reads CASSLEGLGDQPQHF. The DNA for the CDR3 is TGTGCCAGCAGTTTGGAGGGGCTGGGGGATCAGCCCCAGCATTTT. The chain carries TRBV28 and TRBJ1-5; D perhaps matches TRBD1 (5 bases). The CDR3 is made up of 15 amino acids. The germline gives CDR1 MDHEN, CDR2 SYDVKM. V lost 3 bases, J lost 5 bases, and 14 bases lay in between.

This rearrangement joins TRBV12-3 or TRBV12-4 to TRBJ2-2; no clear D. The V end was cut by 6 bases, the J end by 5 bases, with 4 bases between. The CDR3 covers 11 residues. In nucleotides, the CDR3 is TGTGCCAGCAGCTTTACCGGGGAGCTGTTTTTT. Residues: CASSFTGELFF.

The rearrangement joins TRBV18 to TRBJ1-2; 8 bases match TRBD1. CDR1 is KGHSH and CDR2 is LQKENI in the germline V gene. V shed 1 base and J 3 bases; nucleotides not matched to a gene: 1. The length of the CDR3 is 14 residues. In nucleotides, the CDR3 is TGTGCCAGCTCACCACAGACAGGGGACTATGGCTACACCTTC. Translation: CASSPQTGDYGYTF.

This clone was found a few times. The chain recombines TRBV19 with TRBJ2-5; TRBD2 aligns across 8 bases. This CDR3 comprises 15 residues. CDR1 is LNHDA and CDR2 is SQIVND in the germline V gene (reference sequence). J gave up 4 bases and V 6 bases, and 10 bases lay outside the gene matches. CDR3 in amino acids: CASSWGAGEGETQYF. The CDR3 coding sequence is TGTGCCAGTAGCTGGGGAGCGGGAGAGGGAGAGACCCAGTACTTC.